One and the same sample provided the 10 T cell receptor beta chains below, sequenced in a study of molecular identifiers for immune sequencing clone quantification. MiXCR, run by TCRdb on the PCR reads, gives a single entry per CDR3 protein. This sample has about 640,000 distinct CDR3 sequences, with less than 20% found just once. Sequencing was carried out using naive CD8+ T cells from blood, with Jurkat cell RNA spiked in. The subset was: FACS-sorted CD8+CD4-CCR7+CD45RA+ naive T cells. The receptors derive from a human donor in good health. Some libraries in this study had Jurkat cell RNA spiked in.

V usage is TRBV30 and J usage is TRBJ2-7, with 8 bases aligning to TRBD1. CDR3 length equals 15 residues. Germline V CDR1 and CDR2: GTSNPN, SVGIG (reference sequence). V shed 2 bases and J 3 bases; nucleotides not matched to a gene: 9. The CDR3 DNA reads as TGTGCCTGGAGTTTCAGGACAGGGATCTACTACGAGCAGTACTTC. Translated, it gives CAWSFRTGIYYEQYF.

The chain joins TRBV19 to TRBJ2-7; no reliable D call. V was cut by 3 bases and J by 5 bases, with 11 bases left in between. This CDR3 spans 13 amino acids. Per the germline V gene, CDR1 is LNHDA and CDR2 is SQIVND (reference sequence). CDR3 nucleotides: TGTGCCAGTAGTATTGGTAGAAACAACGAGCAGTACTTC. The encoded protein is CASSIGRNNEQYF.

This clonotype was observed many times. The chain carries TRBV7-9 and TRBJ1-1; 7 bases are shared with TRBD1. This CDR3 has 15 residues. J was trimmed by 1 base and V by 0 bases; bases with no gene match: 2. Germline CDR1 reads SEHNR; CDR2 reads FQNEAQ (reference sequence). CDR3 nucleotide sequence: TGTGCCAGCAGCTTAGCGGGACAGACGAACACTGAAGCTTTCTTT. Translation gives CASSLAGQTNTEAFF.

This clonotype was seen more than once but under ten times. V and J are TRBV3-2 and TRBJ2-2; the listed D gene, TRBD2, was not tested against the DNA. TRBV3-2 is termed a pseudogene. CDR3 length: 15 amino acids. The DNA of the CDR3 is TGTGCCAGCAGCCGGAAGACTAGCGGGGGAGGGGAGCTGTTTTTT. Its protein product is CASSRKTSGGGELFF.

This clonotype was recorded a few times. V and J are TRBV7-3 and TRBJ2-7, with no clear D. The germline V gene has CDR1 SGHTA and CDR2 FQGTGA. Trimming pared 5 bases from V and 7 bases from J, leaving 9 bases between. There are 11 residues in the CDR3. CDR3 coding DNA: TGTGCCAGCAGCAACGGTCATGAGCAGTACTTC. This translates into CASSNGHEQYF.

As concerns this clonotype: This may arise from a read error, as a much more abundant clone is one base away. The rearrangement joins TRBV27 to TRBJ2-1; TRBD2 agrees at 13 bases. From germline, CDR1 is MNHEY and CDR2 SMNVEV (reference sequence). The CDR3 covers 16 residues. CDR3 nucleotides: TGTGCCAGCAGTAGTGGACTAGCGGGAGAGGTTGATGAGCAGCTCTTC. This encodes CASSSGLAGEVDEQLF.

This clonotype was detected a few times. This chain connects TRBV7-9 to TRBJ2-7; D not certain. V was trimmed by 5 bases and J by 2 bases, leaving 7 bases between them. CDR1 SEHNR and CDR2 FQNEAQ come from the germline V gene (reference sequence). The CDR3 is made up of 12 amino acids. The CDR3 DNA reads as TGTGCCAGCAGCGACATCACCTACGAGCAGTACTTC. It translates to CASSDITYEQYF.

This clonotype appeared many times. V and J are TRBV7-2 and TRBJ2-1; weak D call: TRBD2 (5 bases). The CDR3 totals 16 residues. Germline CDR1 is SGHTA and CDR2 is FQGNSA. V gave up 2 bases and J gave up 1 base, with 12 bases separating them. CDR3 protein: CASSLNLARSYNEQFF. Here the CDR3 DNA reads TGTGCCAGCAGCTTAAATCTAGCTCGGTCCTACAATGAGCAGTTCTTC.

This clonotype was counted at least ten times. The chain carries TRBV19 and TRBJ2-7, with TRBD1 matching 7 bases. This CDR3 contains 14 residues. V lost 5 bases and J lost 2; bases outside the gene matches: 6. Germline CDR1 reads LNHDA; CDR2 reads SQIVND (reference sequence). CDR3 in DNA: TGTGCCAGTAGTTACCGGGACAGACCCTACGAGCAGTACTTC. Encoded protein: CASSYRDRPYEQYF.

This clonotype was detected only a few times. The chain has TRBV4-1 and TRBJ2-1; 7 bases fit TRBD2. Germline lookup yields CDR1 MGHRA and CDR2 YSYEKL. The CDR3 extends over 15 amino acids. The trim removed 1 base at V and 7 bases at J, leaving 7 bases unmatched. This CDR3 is CASSQVSGGGNEQFF. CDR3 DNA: TGCGCCAGCAGCCAAGTATCCGGGGGAGGGAATGAGCAGTTCTTC.